These T cell receptor beta chains were read from a single sample in a study of shared clonotypes between healthy human individuals. Clones were sequenced by immunoSEQ multiplex PCR, and TCRdb holds only the in-frame ones, with some missing. There are approximately 600,000 clones in the sample; around 95% occur only once, and 0.11% lies in the top ten. Sequencing input: naive CD8+ T cells sorted from blood. These receptors all come from a woman in her twenties or thirties in good health. The CDR3 runs from the conserved cysteine through the conserved F or W. The D gene is left open where the match is weak. Rows may omit the clone size; those that give it use once, few, many or a size class.

J gene,V gene,D gene,clone size,CDR3 DNA,CDR3 protein
TRBJ1-2,TRBV7-9,.,.,TGTGCCAGCAGCTTAGCGGGACCGCCAGTGATGTATGGCTACACCTTC,CASSLAGPPVMYGYTF
TRBJ1-1,TRBV27,.,.,TGTGCCAGCAGTTTAAATGGGGGCACTGAAGCTTTCTTT,CASSLNGGTEAFF
TRBJ2-1,TRBV5-1,TRBD2,.,TGCGCCAGCAGCCTTTGGATAGCGGGGAACAATGAGCAGTTCTTC,CASSLWIAGNNEQFF
TRBJ2-1,TRBV14,TRBD2,.,TGTGCCAGCAGCCCCGGGGCTAGCGGGAGTGAGCAGTTCTTC,CASSPGASGSEQFF
TRBJ1-1,TRBV15,.,.,TGTGCCACCAGATCAGGGGACACTGAAGCTTTCTTT,CATRSGDTEAFF
TRBJ2-7,TRBV7-9,.,.,TGTGCCAGCAGCTTAGGCGGGGACTACGAGCAGTACTTC,CASSLGGDYEQYF
TRBJ1-3,TRBV7-9,TRBD1,.,TGTGCCTGTGACAGGGCTGACACCATATATTTT,CACDRADTIYF
TRBJ2-1,TRBV5-5,.,.,TGTGCCAGCAGCCTAGCCCACCGCAATGAGCAGTTCTTC,CASSLAHRNEQFF
TRBJ2-5,TRBV28,TRBD2,.,TGTGCCAGCAGTTACACTAGGACTAGCGGGACTCTAAAAAGGTCCCAAGAGACCCAGTACTTC,CASSYTRTSGTLKRSQETQYF
TRBJ2-2,TRBV6-5,TRBD1,.,TGTGCCAGCAGAAGAGGGACAGGGATCGCCGGGGAGCTGTTTTTT,CASRRGTGIAGELFF
TRBJ2-7,TRBV27,.,once,TGTGCCAGCAGTGCAGGTCGATACGGGTCAGGGATGACCTACGAGCAGTACTTC,CASSAGRYGSGMTYEQYF